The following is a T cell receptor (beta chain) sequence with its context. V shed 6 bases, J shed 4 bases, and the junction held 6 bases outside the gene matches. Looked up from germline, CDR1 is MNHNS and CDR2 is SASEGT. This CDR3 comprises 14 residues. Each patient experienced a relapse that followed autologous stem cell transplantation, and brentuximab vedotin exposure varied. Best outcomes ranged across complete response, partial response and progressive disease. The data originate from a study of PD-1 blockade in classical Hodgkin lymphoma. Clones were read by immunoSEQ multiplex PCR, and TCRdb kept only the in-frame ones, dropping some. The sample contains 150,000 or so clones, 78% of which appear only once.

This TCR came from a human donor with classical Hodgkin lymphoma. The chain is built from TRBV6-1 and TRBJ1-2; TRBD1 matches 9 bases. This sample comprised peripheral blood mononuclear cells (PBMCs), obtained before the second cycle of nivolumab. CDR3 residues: CASSQDRGFYGYTF. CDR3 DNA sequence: TGTGCCAGCAGCCAGGACAGGGGTTTCTATGGCTACACCTTC.